This T cell receptor beta chain was obtained from a study of blood T cells in healthy people across ages. Trimming stripped 8 bases from V and 8 bases from J, with 15 bases between. The CDR3 runs to 12 residues. A J-beta primer mix and a sample-barcoded 5' primer were used in a second PCR of roughly 6 to 12 cycles. TCRdb reprocessed the 5' RACE reads with MiXCR, giving one entry per CDR3 protein. Of around 800,000 distinct CDR3 sequences detected, about half appear once; the ten largest clones hold 15% to 20%. A note on this clonotype: Its antigen is not known.

General study findings and limits: The long-lived group displayed more naive CD4+ cells, plus higher diversity, than the aged donors did.

The J gene is TRBJ1-2, the V gene TRBV12-3 or TRBV12-4, with D perhaps matching TRBD1 (6 bases). The sample comprised blood. This clonotype originated in a man older than 75 in good health. The CDR3 is CASGGGGWGYTF. CDR3 nucleotides: TGTGCCAGCGGTGGGGGGGGCTGGGGCTACACCTTC.